This entry lists 13 T cell receptor beta chains sequenced from one sample in a study of shared clonotypes between healthy human individuals. CD45RO-negative cells were positively selected for CCR7, leaving out terminally differentiated effector memory CD45RA+ cells. Assay: immunoSEQ multiplex PCR; the TCRdb copy retains only in-frame clones and omits some. The sample records around 2.1 million clones, under 95% being singletons. Sequencing input: naive CD8+ T cells from PBMCs. The receptors derive from a young man in good health. Some clones in this sample may be carry-over from other donors' samples.

The gene calls are TRBV10-3 and TRBJ2-7; TRBD2 matches 11 bases. CDR3 length: 15 residues. Germline V gives CDR1 ENHRY, CDR2 SYGVKD. V was clipped by 6 bases and J by 4 bases; unmatched bases: 8. This chain's CDR3 is CAIRSGTSGFYEQYF. In nucleotides, the CDR3 is TGTGCCATCAGGTCCGGGACTAGCGGTTTTTACGAGCAGTACTTC.

The chain carries TRBV7-9 and TRBJ2-5; 10 positions agree with TRBD2. Germline trimming cut 5 bases from V and 5 bases from J; bases unmatched to any gene: 5. This CDR3 region has 14 residues. From germline, CDR1 is SEHNR and CDR2 FQNEAQ (reference sequence). CDR3 nucleotide sequence: TGTGCCAGCAGCGAGCGGGAGGGCCGGGAGACCCAGTACTTC. Translating gives CASSEREGRETQYF. Combining the CDR3 with reference TRBV7-9 and TRBJ2-5 gives the whole variable domain DTGVSQNPRHKITKRGQNVTFRCDPISEHNRLYWYRQTLGQGPEFLTYFQNEAQLEKSRLLSDRFSAERPKGSFSTLEIQRTEQGDSAMYLCASSEREGRETQYFGPGTRLLVL.

This sequence joins TRBV2 and TRBJ2-7, with D perhaps matching TRBD2 (6 bases). V dropped 8 bases and J dropped 0 bases, with 20 bases sitting between them. The CDR3 has 16 amino acids. Germline CDR1 SNHLY, CDR2 FYNNEI. CDR3 sequence: CASDSDVQRVSYEQYF. CDR3 coding DNA: TGTGCCAGCGATAGTGATGTCCAGCGGGTCTCCTACGAGCAGTACTTC. Full variable domain (missing parts from reference TRBV2 and TRBJ2-7): EPEVTQTPSHQVTQMGQEVILRCVPISNHLYFYWYRQILGQKVEFLVSFYNNEISEKSEIFDDQFSVERPDGSNFTLKIRSTKLEDSAMYFCASDSDVQRVSYEQYFGPGTRLTVT.

The rearrangement links TRBV7-8 to TRBJ2-7; D is possibly TRBD2 (5 bases). The CDR3 has 12 residues. V gave up 5 bases and J gave up 7 bases, with 12 bases separating them. CDR1 and CDR2 from the germline V gene are SGHVS and FQNEAQ. CDR3 DNA: TGTGCCAGCAGCACAAAATCGGGGGAGCAGTACTTC. Its translation is CASSTKSGEQYF.

The chain carries TRBV10-1 and TRBJ2-1; 7 bases are shared with TRBD2. The CDR3 extends over 16 amino acids. Germline V CDR1 and CDR2: WNHNN, SYGVQD (reference sequence). Trimming took 0 bases from V and 2 from J; bases not matched to a gene: 4. As DNA, the CDR3 is TGCGCCAGCAGTGAGTCATCGGGACTACCCTACAATGAGCAGTTCTTC. Translated: CASSESSGLPYNEQFF.

Comment on this clone: The same CDR3 also results from other DNA sequences found in this sample. The CDR3 region has the DNA TGTGCCAGCAGTGAGGTTGGAACTGAAGCTTTCTTT. Protein: CASSEVGTEAFF. The chain joins TRBV6-1 to TRBJ1-1; unclear D gene. Looked up from germline, CDR1 is MNHNS and CDR2 is SASEGT. Trimming took 3 bases from V and 5 from J, leaving 7 bases between them. The CDR3 is made up of 12 amino acids.

The chain recombines TRBV19 with TRBJ1-2; possibly TRBD1 for D (6 bases). CDR1 and CDR2 from the germline V gene are LNHDA and SQIVND (reference sequence). The CDR3 runs 14 residues. Trimming took off 3 bases at V and 6 bases at J, with 14 bases between the two ends. CDR3 DNA sequence: TGTGCCAGTAGTATCAGGGGAGTCGGGGATGGCTACACCTTC. It encodes CASSIRGVGDGYTF.

V and J are TRBV6-5 and TRBJ2-2, with 10 bases lining up with TRBD2. The J segment lost 5 bases and the V segment lost 4 bases, leaving 4 bases of the junction unmatched. This CDR3 is built from 15 residues. Germline V gives CDR1 MNHEY, CDR2 SVGAGI. DNA for the CDR3: TGTGCCAGCAGTTGGGGACTAGCGACAACCGGGGAGCTGTTTTTT. This sequence encodes CASSWGLATTGELFF.

The rearrangement links TRBV27 to TRBJ2-1; D is perhaps TRBD1 (6 bases). V was cut by 0 bases and J by 0 bases, with 6 bases left in between. Germline V gene sequence: CDR1 MNHEY, CDR2 SMNVEV (reference sequence). This CDR3 has 15 residues. CDR3: CASSLSGASYNEQFF. The CDR3 region has the DNA TGTGCCAGCAGTTTATCGGGGGCCTCCTACAATGAGCAGTTCTTC.

The genes are TRBV11-2 and TRBJ2-2, with a tentative D call TRBD2 (6 bases). This CDR3 has 16 amino acids. Per the germline V gene, CDR1 is SGHAT and CDR2 is FQNNGV. Trimming pared 2 bases from V and 2 bases from J, leaving 12 bases between. Here the CDR3 reads CASSLSEGLNTGELFF. The DNA for the CDR3 is TGTGCCAGCAGCTTATCTGAGGGACTTAACACCGGGGAGCTGTTTTTT.

As regards this clone: Additional DNA sequences in this sample encode the identical CDR3. The rearrangement uses TRBV28 and TRBJ1-5; 9 nucleotides agree with TRBD1. Per germline, CDR1 MDHEN and CDR2 SYDVKM. The CDR3 is 14 amino acids. The J segment lost 3 bases and the V segment lost 6 bases, leaving 3 bases of the junction unmatched. CDR3 DNA sequence: TGTGCCAGCAGCTGGACAGGGGTCAATCAGCCCCAGCATTTT. Amino acid sequence: CASSWTGVNQPQHF. Variable domain in full (rest from reference TRBV28 and TRBJ1-5): DVKVTQSSRYLVKRTGEKVFLECVQDMDHENMFWYRQDPGLGLRLIYFSYDVKMKEKGDIPEGYSVSREKKERFSLILESASTNQTSMYLCASSWTGVNQPQHFGDGTRLSIL.

The gene calls are TRBV7-9 and TRBJ2-7; TRBD2 aligns across 9 bases. CDR3 length equals 15 residues. V gave up 5 bases and J gave up 7 bases; unmatched junction bases: 12. Per germline, CDR1 SEHNR and CDR2 FQNEAQ (reference sequence). The CDR3 region has the DNA TGTGCCAGCAGCCATAGCGGGAGTAGGGCCAGGGAGCAGTACTTC. It encodes CASSHSGSRAREQYF.

This CDR3 is CASSLAGGARDTQYF. Written as DNA, the CDR3 is TGTGCCAGCAGCTTAGCAGGGGGCGCCAGGGATACGCAGTATTTT. V and J are TRBV7-2 and TRBJ2-3; 7 nucleotides align to TRBD1. CDR1 and CDR2 from the germline V gene are SGHTA and FQGNSA. The ends lost 0 bases at V and 6 bases at J; junction bases unmatched: 6. The CDR3 spans 15 residues.